The 28 T cell receptor beta chains given below trace back to one sample, sequenced in a study of shared clonotypes between healthy human individuals. Profiling relied on immunoSEQ multiplex PCR, and the TCRdb table lists in-frame clones only, not all of them. In the table there are fewer than 650,000 clones, about three quarters of which are singletons. The sequenced sample consisted of PBMCs. The source is a woman aged 40 to 50 in good health. Some clones in this sample may be carry-over from other donors' samples.

The rearrangement links TRBV27 to TRBJ1-5; D might be TRBD1 (5 bases). CDR3 length: 14 amino acids. Trimming pared 6 bases from V and 5 bases from J, leaving 14 bases between. Per germline, CDR1 MNHEY and CDR2 SMNVEV (reference sequence). For the CDR3, the DNA is TGTGCCAGCAGGCCTGGGACTCGGTATCAGCCCCAGCATTTT. It specifies CASRPGTRYQPQHF.

This clone was seen only a few times. CDR3 in amino acids: CASSALILADSSYNEQFF. The DNA of the CDR3 is TGTGCCAGCAGCGCTTTAATCCTAGCGGACAGCTCCTACAATGAGCAGTTCTTC. V and J are TRBV11-2 and TRBJ2-1; TRBD2 is a possible D gene (7 bases). The CDR3 runs to 18 residues. With 5 bases removed from V and 0 bases from J, the gap between germline ends came to 20 bases. CDR1 is SGHAT and CDR2 is FQNNGV in the germline V gene.

The rearrangement joins TRBV6-5 to TRBJ2-5; D perhaps matches TRBD1 (6 bases). The CDR3 is 14 residues long. Per germline, CDR1 MNHEY and CDR2 SVGAGI. Trimming stripped 5 bases from V and 2 bases from J, with 12 bases between. Written as DNA, the CDR3 is TGTGCCAGCAGTGGATCCGGGACACAAGAGACCCAGTACTTC. This translates into CASSGSGTQETQYF.

The chain has TRBV27 and TRBJ2-1; D is possibly TRBD2 (5 bases). Germline loops: CDR1 MNHEY, CDR2 SMNVEV (reference sequence). V was pared by 7 bases and J by 0 bases, with 16 bases between. The CDR3 is 16 amino acids. In DNA, the CDR3 is TGTGCCAGCACACGAGCGGTTGGGATCTCCTACAATGAGCAGTTCTTC. Translating it yields CASTRAVGISYNEQFF.

Concerning this clone: Additional DNA sequences in this sample encode the identical CDR3. The chain has TRBV30 and TRBJ2-7; no clear D. Germline lookup yields CDR1 GTSNPN and CDR2 SVGIG (reference sequence). The V end was cut by 2 bases, the J end by 7 bases, with 12 bases between. The CDR3 is 12 residues long. The CDR3 DNA follows: TGTGCCTGGAGTACTACCCCGTATGAGCAGTACTTC. Its protein product is CAWSTTPYEQYF.

This sequence joins TRBV7-3 and TRBJ2-5, with 10 bases lining up with TRBD2. CDR3 length: 15 amino acids. CDR1 is SGHTA and CDR2 is FQGTGA in the germline V gene. The J segment lost 2 bases and the V segment lost 5 bases, leaving 5 bases of the junction unmatched. The CDR3 sequence: CASSLTSGTQETQYF. In DNA, the CDR3 is TGTGCCAGCAGCCTCACTAGCGGGACACAAGAGACCCAGTACTTC.

The rearrangement uses TRBV14 and TRBJ1-4, with unresolved D. Germline values: CDR1 SGHDN, CDR2 FVKESK. The germline V and J ends were trimmed by 4 bases and 12 bases, with 30 bases remaining between them. The CDR3 spans 18 residues. CDR3 amino acids: CASSPMQLGSGGRDELFF. The CDR3 DNA reads as TGTGCCAGCAGCCCGATGCAACTCGGTTCGGGCGGCCGTGATGAACTGTTTTTT.

V is TRBV28 and J is TRBJ1-4; D is possibly TRBD1 (5 bases). The CDR3 is 17 residues long. The V and J ends lost 5 bases and 1 base respectively, with 17 bases between them. CDR1 is MDHEN and CDR2 is SYDVKM in the germline V gene. The CDR3: CASSLPQEALTNEKLFF. The DNA of the CDR3 is TGTGCCAGCAGTCTACCACAGGAGGCATTAACTAATGAAAAACTGTTTTTT.

In regard to this clone: This may be a read error: a much more frequent sequence differs by one nucleotide. In the same sample, other DNA sequences code for this CDR3. The V gene is TRBV19, the J gene TRBJ2-7; TRBD2 matches 7 bases. Germline-derived CDR1 and CDR2 are LNHDA and SQIVND (reference sequence). Trimming removed 3 bases from V and 4 bases from J; junction bases left unmatched: 9. There are 15 residues in the CDR3. CDR3 coding DNA: TGTGCCAGTAGTATCGCTAGCGAGGGACTATACGAGCAGTACTTC. This codes for CASSIASEGLYEQYF.

The count of this clone is one. The V gene is TRBV28, the J gene TRBJ2-7, with TRBD2 matching 7 bases. The V gene end was trimmed by 6 bases and the J gene end by 3 bases; junction bases not matched to a gene: 8. CDR3 length equals 14 residues. CDR1 is MDHEN, CDR2 SYDVKM, per germline. CDR3 loop: CASRRAGRNYEQYF. The CDR3 DNA reads TGTGCCAGCAGGAGAGCGGGACGTAACTACGAGCAGTACTTC.

Only one count was recorded for this clone. The rearrangement joins TRBV5-1 to TRBJ2-5; TRBD1 agrees at 8 bases. V shed 4 bases, J shed 4 bases, and the junction held 3 bases outside the gene matches. CDR1 and CDR2 from the germline V gene are SGHRS and YFSETQ. The CDR3 consists of 13 residues. CDR3 amino acids: CASSIDRGETQYF. The CDR3 DNA sequence: TGCGCCAGCAGCATTGACAGGGGAGAGACCCAGTACTTC.

This clone was seen at least ten times. Other nucleotide sequences in the sample specify the same CDR3. The V call is TRBV30, the J call TRBJ1-3; a weak D match, TRBD1 (5 bases). This CDR3 is built from 14 residues. Between the trimmed V and J ends, which lost 1 base and 1 base, there was a span of 8 bases. Germline assignment: CDR1 GTSNPN and CDR2 SVGIG (reference sequence). CDR3 sequence (DNA): TGTGCCTGGAGTGAAAGGGGATCTGGAAACACCATATATTTT. Amino acids: CAWSERGSGNTIYF. The variable domain in full, completed from reference TRBV30 and TRBJ1-3, reads SQTIHQWPATLVQPVGSPLSLECTVEGTSNPNLYWYRQAAGRGLQLLFYSVGIGQISSEVPQNLSASRPQDRQFILSSKKLLLSDSGFYLCAWSERGSGNTIYFGEGSWLTVV.

The J gene is TRBJ2-5, the V gene TRBV30; D remains unclear. The J call is doubtful: the DNA matches TRBJ2-7 better. The V gene's germline CDR1 is GTSNPN and CDR2 SVGIG (reference sequence). CDR3 length equals 12 residues. The CDR3 here is CAWTRGTYEQYF. CDR3 bases: TGTGCCTGGACTCGTGGTACCTACGAGCAGTACTTC.

This chain joins TRBV27 and TRBJ2-7; TRBD2 matches at 11 bases. Germline assignment: CDR1 MNHEY and CDR2 SMNVEV (reference sequence). The CDR3 is 17 residues long. Unmatched junction bases numbered 14, after V lost 7 bases and J lost 3 bases. CDR3 protein: CASTSLELAGARYEQYF. As DNA, the CDR3 is TGTGCCAGCACCTCTTTGGAACTAGCGGGAGCACGCTACGAGCAGTACTTC.

The rearrangement joins TRBV11-2 to TRBJ1-1; 10 bases align to TRBD1. After removal of 5 bases from V and 4 bases from J, the junction contained 4 bases not matched to a gene. The CDR3 has 14 residues. Germline loops: CDR1 SGHAT, CDR2 FQNNGV. The DNA of the CDR3 is TGTGCCAGCAGCCGCGGGACAGGGGTCACTGAAGCTTTCTTT. It codes for CASSRGTGVTEAFF.

The chain is built from TRBV29-1 and TRBJ1-1, with TRBD1 matching over 8 bases. Germline CDR1 is SQVTM and CDR2 is ANQGSEA. V shed 2 bases and J 3 bases; nucleotides not matched to a gene: 14. The CDR3 is 17 amino acids. CDR3 in DNA: TGCAGCGTTGAAAGGGCGAGACAGGGGAAAAGGGACACTGAAGCTTTCTTT. Translating it yields CSVERARQGKRDTEAFF.

V gene TRBV2 combines with J gene TRBJ1-5, with D unresolved. This CDR3 region has 14 residues. In germline, CDR1 is SNHLY, CDR2 FYNNEI. The V end lost 2 bases, the J end lost 0 bases, and 5 bases lay between the germline ends. CDR3 residues: CASSEMASNQPQHF. The CDR3 DNA sequence: TGTGCCAGCAGTGAAATGGCTAGCAATCAGCCCCAGCATTTT.

The chain joins TRBV2 to TRBJ2-7; D may be TRBD2 (5 bases). Trimming pared 8 bases from V and 2 bases from J, leaving 10 bases between. Per the germline V gene, CDR1 is SNHLY and CDR2 is FYNNEI. This CDR3 is built from 12 residues. The CDR3 bases are TGTGCCAGCCGAGGGATTACCTACGAGCAGTACTTC. Its protein is CASRGITYEQYF.

This clone turned up a few times. The genes are TRBV29-1 and TRBJ1-3; TRBD1 matches at 8 bases. Germline V CDR1 and CDR2: SQVTM, ANQGSEA. The CDR3 has 13 residues. V lost 4 bases to trimming and J lost 4 bases; unmatched junction nucleotides: 3. The chain's CDR3 is CSVGTGIGNTIYF. The CDR3, as DNA: TGCAGCGTTGGGACAGGGATCGGAAACACCATATATTTT. Complete variable domain (other parts from reference TRBV29-1 and TRBJ1-3): SAVISQKPSRDICQRGTSLTIQCQVDSQVTMMFWYRQQPGQSLTLIATANQGSEATYESGFVIDKFPISRPNLTFSTLTVSNMSPEDSSIYLCSVGTGIGNTIYFGEGSWLTVV.

The chain joins TRBV7-9 to TRBJ1-1; 7 nucleotides line up with TRBD1. The ends lost 5 bases at V and 3 bases at J; junction bases unmatched: 9. The germline V gene encodes CDR1 SEHNR and CDR2 FQNEAQ (reference sequence). The CDR3 totals 15 residues. The CDR3 DNA follows: TGTGCCAGCAGCCGAGGGACAGTGGGTTACACTGAAGCTTTCTTT. It codes for CASSRGTVGYTEAFF. The full variable domain, its missing parts supplied by reference TRBV7-9 and TRBJ1-1, is DTGVSQNPRHKITKRGQNVTFRCDPISEHNRLYWYRQTLGQGPEFLTYFQNEAQLEKSRLLSDRFSAERPKGSFSTLEIQRTEQGDSAMYLCASSRGTVGYTEAFFGQGTRLTVV.

The J gene is TRBJ2-2, the V gene TRBV9; 9 positions match TRBD1. The trim removed 3 bases at V and 0 bases at J, leaving 9 bases unmatched. The CDR3 contains 18 residues. Germline CDR1 SGDLS, CDR2 YYNGEE. The CDR3 loop reads CASSEQGAYKANTGELFF. In DNA, the CDR3 is TGTGCCAGCAGCGAACAGGGGGCCTACAAAGCGAACACCGGGGAGCTGTTTTTT.

This clone occurred once. The J gene is TRBJ2-7, the V gene TRBV7-8, with 7 bases lining up with TRBD2. The CDR3 runs 15 residues. V shed 4 bases and J 7 bases; nucleotides not matched to a gene: 13. Looked up from germline, CDR1 is SGHVS and CDR2 is FQNEAQ. Here the CDR3 reads CASSSPPTSSGEQYF. Here the CDR3 DNA reads TGTGCCAGCAGCTCTCCCCCCACCAGTAGCGGGGAGCAGTACTTC.

The V gene is TRBV28, the J gene TRBJ1-5; D call uncertain. Looked up from germline, CDR1 is MDHEN and CDR2 is SYDVKM. The CDR3 runs 14 residues. The V gene lost 5 bases and the J gene lost 7 bases, with 15 bases spanning the gap. The CDR3 DNA follows: TGTGCCAGCAGTCCAACTATGGGCGACCAGCCCCAGCATTTT. Protein sequence: CASSPTMGDQPQHF.

The chain is built from TRBV2 and TRBJ2-4; possibly TRBD1 for D (7 bases). This CDR3 spans 12 amino acids. Germline CDR1 and CDR2: SNHLY and FYNNEI. With 3 bases removed from V and 8 bases from J, the gap between germline ends came to 8 bases. CDR3 region: CASSDRGDIQYF. The CDR3 DNA is TGTGCCAGCAGTGACAGGGGGGACATTCAGTACTTC.

The J gene is TRBJ1-2, the V gene TRBV10-2; 8 nucleotides line up with TRBD1. Per germline, CDR1 WSHSY and CDR2 SAAADI. The length of the CDR3 is 13 residues. Trimming at V came to 8 bases and at J to 2 bases, leaving 4 bases not matched to a gene. Here the CDR3 DNA reads TGCGCCAGCGCTGGACAGGGAAACTATGGCTACACCTTC. Encoded protein: CASAGQGNYGYTF.

The CDR3: CASKSQPSGYYGYTF. The CDR3 DNA follows: TGTGCCAGCAAATCCCAACCAAGTGGTTACTATGGCTACACCTTC. This chain joins TRBV19 and TRBJ1-2, with D uncertain. Deletions cut 9 bases from V and 3 bases from J, with 20 bases between. The CDR3 is made up of 15 amino acids. Germline values: CDR1 LNHDA, CDR2 SQIVND (reference sequence).

In this sample, this clone turned up many times. V usage is TRBV5-5 and J usage is TRBJ1-2; D perhaps matches TRBD1 (5 bases). CDR3 size: 15 residues. Germline V gives CDR1 SGHKS, CDR2 YYEKEE (reference sequence). V was clipped by 4 bases and J by 2 bases, with 15 bases between them. CDR3 nucleotide sequence: TGTGCCAGCAGCCAAAGACCGGGACCAAACTATGGCTACACCTTC. Translated, it gives CASSQRPGPNYGYTF.

V usage is TRBV7-2 and J usage is TRBJ2-2; 11 bases agree with TRBD2. The V gene end was trimmed by 5 bases and the J gene end by 3 bases; junction bases not matched to a gene: 5. CDR1 is SGHTA and CDR2 is FQGNSA in the germline V gene. The CDR3 covers 16 residues. The CDR3 loop reads CASSPTSGIYTGELFF. For the CDR3, the DNA is TGTGCCAGCAGCCCGACTAGCGGGATCTACACCGGGGAGCTGTTTTTT.